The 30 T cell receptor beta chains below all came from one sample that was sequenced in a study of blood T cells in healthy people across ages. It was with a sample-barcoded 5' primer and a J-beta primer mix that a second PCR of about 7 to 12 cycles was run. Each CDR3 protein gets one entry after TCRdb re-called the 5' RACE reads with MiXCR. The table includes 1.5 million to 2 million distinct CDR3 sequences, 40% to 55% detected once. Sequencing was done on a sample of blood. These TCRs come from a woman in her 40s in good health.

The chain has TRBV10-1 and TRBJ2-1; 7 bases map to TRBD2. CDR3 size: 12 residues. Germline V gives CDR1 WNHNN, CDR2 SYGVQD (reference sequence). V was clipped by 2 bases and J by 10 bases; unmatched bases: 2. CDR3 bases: TGCGCCAGCAGTGAGGCGGGACTAGAGCAGTTCTTC. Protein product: CASSEAGLEQFF.

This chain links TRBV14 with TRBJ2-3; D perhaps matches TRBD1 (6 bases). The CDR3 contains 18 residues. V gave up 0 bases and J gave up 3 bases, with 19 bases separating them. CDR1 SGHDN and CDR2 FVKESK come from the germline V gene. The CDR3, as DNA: TGTGCCAGCAGCCAAGATCTGGTAGCAGGGACAATGACAGATACGCAGTATTTT. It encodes CASSQDLVAGTMTDTQYF.

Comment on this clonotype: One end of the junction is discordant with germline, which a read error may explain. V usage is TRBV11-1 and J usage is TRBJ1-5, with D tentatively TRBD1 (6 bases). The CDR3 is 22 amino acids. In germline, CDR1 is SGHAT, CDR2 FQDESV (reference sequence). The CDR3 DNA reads TGTGCCAGCGGCTTAGGTCCCAGGGGAGGCCCCCCAGCCCGGGTTAGCAATCGGCCCCAGCATTTT. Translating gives CASGLGPRGGPPARVSNRPQHF.

The CDR3 DNA sequence: TGTGCCAGCAGTTCAAACAGGGGACACGAGCAGTACTTC. This encodes CASSSNRGHEQYF. V is TRBV6-2 or TRBV6-3 and J is TRBJ2-7, with 7 bases fitting TRBD1. Trimming took 4 bases from V and 5 from J; bases not matched to a gene: 5. This CDR3 has 13 amino acids. CDR1 and CDR2 from the germline V gene are MNHEY and SVGEGT.

Here the CDR3 reads CSANNIGTQYF. CDR3 nucleotide sequence: TGCAGTGCTAACAATATCGGTACGCAGTATTTT. V usage is TRBV20-1 and J usage is TRBJ2-3; D not certain. The CDR3 contains 11 residues. Germline CDR1 DFQATT, CDR2 SNEGSKA (reference sequence). V was pared by 4 bases and J by 8 bases, with 10 bases between.

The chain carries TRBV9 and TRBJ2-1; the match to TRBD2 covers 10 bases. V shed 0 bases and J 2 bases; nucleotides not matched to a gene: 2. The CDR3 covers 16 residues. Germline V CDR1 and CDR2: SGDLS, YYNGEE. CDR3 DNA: TGTGCCAGCAGCGTAGTGAGCGGGGGGGCCTACAATGAGCAGTTCTTC. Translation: CASSVVSGGAYNEQFF.

The CDR3 loop is CASSYIIAGGTQYF. For the CDR3, the DNA is TGTGCCAGCAGTTACATCATAGCGGGGGGAACGCAGTATTTT. The chain recombines TRBV6-5 with TRBJ2-3; 10 positions match TRBD2. The J segment lost 9 bases and the V segment lost 2 bases, leaving 5 bases of the junction unmatched. This CDR3 region has 14 residues. Germline V gene lookup returns CDR1 MNHEY and CDR2 SVGAGI.

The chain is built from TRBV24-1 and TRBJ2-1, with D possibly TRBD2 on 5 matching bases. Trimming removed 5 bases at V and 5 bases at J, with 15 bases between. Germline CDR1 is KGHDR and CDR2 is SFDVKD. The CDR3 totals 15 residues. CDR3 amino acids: CATSVGGTGHNEQFF. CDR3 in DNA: TGTGCCACCAGTGTAGGAGGAACGGGTCACAATGAGCAGTTCTTC.

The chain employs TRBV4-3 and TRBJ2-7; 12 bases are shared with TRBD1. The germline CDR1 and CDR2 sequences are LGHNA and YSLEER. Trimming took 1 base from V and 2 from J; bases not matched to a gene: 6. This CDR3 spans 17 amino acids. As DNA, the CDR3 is TGCGCCAGCAGCCAAGGGGACAGGGGGCTCTTCGCCTACGAGCAGTACTTC. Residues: CASSQGDRGLFAYEQYF.

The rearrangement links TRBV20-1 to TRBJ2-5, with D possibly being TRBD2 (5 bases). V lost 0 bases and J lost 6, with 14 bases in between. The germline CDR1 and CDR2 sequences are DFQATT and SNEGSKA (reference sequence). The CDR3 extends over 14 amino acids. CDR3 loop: CSARDPRERKTQYF. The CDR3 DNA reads TGCAGTGCTAGAGACCCCCGAGAGCGGAAGACCCAGTACTTC.

In DNA, the CDR3 is TGTGCCAGTACTATCGCCGTGACAGCTAGGGTAGAGACCCAGTACTTC. This sequence encodes CASTIAVTARVETQYF. The V and J genes are TRBV2 and TRBJ2-5; D is perhaps TRBD1 (5 bases). V was pared by 9 bases and J by 4 bases, with 24 bases between. The CDR3 contains 16 residues. Germline lookup yields CDR1 SNHLY and CDR2 FYNNEI.

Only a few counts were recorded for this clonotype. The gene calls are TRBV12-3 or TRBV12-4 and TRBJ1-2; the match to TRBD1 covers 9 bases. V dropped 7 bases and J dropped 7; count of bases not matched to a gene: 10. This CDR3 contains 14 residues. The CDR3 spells CASTTDRGVFGYTF. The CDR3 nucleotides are TGTGCCAGCACCACAGACAGGGGGGTGTTTGGCTACACCTTC.

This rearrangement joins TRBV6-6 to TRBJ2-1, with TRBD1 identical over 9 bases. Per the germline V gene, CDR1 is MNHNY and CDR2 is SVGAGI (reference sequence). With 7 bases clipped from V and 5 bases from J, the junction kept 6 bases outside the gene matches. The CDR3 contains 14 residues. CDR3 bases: TGTGCCAGCACCTTACAGGGGGCACACAATGAGCAGTTCTTC. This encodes CASTLQGAHNEQFF.

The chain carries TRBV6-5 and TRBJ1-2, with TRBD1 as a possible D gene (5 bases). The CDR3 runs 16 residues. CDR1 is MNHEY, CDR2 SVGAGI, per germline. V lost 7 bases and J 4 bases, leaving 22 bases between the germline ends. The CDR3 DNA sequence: TGTGCCAGCAAAATAGGGTCCGGGGCGACAGCCTATGGCTACACCTTC. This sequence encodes CASKIGSGATAYGYTF.

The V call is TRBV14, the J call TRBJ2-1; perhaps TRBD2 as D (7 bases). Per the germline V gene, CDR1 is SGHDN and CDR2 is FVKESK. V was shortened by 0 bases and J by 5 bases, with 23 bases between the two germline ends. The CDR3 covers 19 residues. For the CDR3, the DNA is TGTGCCAGCAGCCAAGATATCCCCGTCCGGCGGGGGCCCCACAATGAGCAGTTCTTC. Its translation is CASSQDIPVRRGPHNEQFF.

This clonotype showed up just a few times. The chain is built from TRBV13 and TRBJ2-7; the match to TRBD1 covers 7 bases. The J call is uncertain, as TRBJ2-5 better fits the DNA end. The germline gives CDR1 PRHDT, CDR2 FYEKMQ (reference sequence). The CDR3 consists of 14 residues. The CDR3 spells CASSSRGSWKTQYF. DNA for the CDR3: TGTGCCAGCAGCTCCAGGGGGTCTTGGAAGACCCAGTACTTC.

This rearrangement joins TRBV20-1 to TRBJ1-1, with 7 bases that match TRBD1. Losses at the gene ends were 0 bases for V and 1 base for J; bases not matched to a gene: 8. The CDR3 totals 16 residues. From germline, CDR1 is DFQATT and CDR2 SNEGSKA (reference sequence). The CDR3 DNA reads TGCAGTGCTAGAGAGAGCTCGGGACAGAAGAACACTGAAGCTTTCTTT. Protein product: CSARESSGQKNTEAFF.

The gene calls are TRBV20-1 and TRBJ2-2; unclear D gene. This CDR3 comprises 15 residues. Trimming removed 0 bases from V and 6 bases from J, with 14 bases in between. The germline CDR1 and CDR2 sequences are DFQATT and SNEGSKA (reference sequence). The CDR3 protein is CSARDLPAFSGELFF. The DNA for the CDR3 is TGCAGTGCTAGAGATCTACCCGCATTCTCCGGGGAGCTGTTTTTT.

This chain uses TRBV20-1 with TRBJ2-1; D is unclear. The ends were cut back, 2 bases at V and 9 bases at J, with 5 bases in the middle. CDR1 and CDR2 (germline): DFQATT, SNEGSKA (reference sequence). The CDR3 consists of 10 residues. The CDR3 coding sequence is TGCAGTGCTAGACTACTTGAGCAGTTCTTC. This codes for CSARLLEQFF.

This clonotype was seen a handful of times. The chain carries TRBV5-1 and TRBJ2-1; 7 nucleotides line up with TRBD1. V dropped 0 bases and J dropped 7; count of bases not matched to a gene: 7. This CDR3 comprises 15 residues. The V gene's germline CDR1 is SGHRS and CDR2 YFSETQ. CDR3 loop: CASSLVGTASNEQFF. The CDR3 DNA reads TGCGCCAGCAGCTTGGTTGGGACAGCAAGTAATGAGCAGTTCTTC.

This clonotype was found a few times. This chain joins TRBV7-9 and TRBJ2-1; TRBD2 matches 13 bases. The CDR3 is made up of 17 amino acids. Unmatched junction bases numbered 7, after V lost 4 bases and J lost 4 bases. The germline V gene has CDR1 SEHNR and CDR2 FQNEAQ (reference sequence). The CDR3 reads CASSSRTSGGLYNEQFF. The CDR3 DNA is TGTGCCAGCAGCTCTCGGACTAGCGGGGGCCTTTACAATGAGCAGTTCTTC.

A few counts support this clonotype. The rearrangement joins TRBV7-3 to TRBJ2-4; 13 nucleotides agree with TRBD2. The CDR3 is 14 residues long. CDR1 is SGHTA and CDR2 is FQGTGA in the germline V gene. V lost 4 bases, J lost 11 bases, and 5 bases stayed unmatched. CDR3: CASSSGLAGTLQYF. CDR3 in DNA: TGTGCCAGCAGCTCGGGACTAGCGGGGACTCTTCAGTACTTC. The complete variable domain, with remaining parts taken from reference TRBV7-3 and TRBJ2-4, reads GAGVSQTPSNKVTEKGKYVELRCDPISGHTALYWYRQSLGQGPEFLIYFQGTGAADDSGLPNDRFFAVRPEGSVSTLKIQRTERGDSAVYLCASSSGLAGTLQYFGAGTRLSVL.

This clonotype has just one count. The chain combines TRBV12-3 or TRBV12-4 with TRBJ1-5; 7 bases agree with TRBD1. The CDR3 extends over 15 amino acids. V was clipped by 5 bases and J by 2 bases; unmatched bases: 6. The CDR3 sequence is CASSPGQRRNQPQHF. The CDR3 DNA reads TGTGCCAGCAGTCCGGGACAGAGACGCAATCAGCCCCAGCATTTT.

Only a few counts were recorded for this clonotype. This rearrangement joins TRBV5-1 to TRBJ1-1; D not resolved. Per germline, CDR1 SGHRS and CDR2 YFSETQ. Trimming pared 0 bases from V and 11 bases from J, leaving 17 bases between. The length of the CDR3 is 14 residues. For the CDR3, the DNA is TGCGCCAGCAGCTTGGGGACCGAGGGCCTCCCCGCTTTCTTT. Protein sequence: CASSLGTEGLPAFF.

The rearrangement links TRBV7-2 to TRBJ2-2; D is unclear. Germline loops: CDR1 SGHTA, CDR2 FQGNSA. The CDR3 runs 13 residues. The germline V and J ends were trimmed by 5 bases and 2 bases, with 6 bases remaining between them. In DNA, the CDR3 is TGTGCCAGCAGCCGACCCAACACCGGGGAGCTGTTTTTT. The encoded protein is CASSRPNTGELFF.

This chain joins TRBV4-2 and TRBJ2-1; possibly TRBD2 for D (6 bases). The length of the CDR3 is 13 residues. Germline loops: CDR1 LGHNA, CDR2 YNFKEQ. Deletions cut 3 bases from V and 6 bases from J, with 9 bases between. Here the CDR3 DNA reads TGTGCCAGCAGCCAGGTGACTAGCAATGAGCAGTTCTTC. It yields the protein CASSQVTSNEQFF.

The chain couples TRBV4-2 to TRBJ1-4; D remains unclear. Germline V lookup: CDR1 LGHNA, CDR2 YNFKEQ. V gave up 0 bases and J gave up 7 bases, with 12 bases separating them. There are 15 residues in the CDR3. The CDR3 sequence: CASSQDDQMSEKLFF. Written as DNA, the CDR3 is TGTGCCAGCAGCCAAGATGACCAAATGAGTGAAAAACTGTTTTTT.

The CDR3 sequence: CASSPRDRGRAFF. The CDR3 DNA reads as TGTGCCAGCAGCCCCCGGGACAGGGGAAGAGCTTTCTTT. The chain recombines TRBV3-1 with TRBJ1-1; 10 positions agree with TRBD1. The CDR3 is made up of 13 amino acids. From germline, CDR1 is LGHDT and CDR2 YNNKEL (reference sequence). Germline trimming cut 4 bases from V and 10 bases from J; bases unmatched to any gene: 6.

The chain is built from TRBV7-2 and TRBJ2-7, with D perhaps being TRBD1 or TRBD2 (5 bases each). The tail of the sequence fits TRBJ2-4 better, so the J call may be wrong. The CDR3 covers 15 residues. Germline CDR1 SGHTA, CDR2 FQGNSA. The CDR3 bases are TGTGCCAGCAGCACGCAGGGCCAGGGACGGAACATTCAGTACTTC. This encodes CASSTQGQGRNIQYF.

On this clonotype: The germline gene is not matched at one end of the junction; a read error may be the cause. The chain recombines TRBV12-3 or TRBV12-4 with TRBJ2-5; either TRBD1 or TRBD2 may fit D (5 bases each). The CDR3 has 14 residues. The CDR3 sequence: CVSNIFGGQETQYF. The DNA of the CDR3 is TGTGTCAGCAATATTTTTGGGGGCCAAGAGACCCAGTACTTC.